The 9 T cell receptor beta chains below all came from one sample that was sequenced in a study of blood T cell repertoires in COVID-19 (dated by TCRdb to about 2020). Libraries were made using the immunoSEQ multiplex PCR assay. The table comes from immuneACCESS by way of TCRdb, which keeps in-frame sequences with V and J called. Part of the clones is missing from these tables; in studies checked, under half for an unresolved V gene and the rest for unknown reasons. The sample table lists about 73,000 clones, nearly 90% of them with a count of one. The top ten constitute around 10% of the sample. The sequencing sample was made of peripheral blood. Receptors originate from an elderly man with acute or convalescent COVID-19.

The rearrangement uses TRBV7-6 and TRBJ2-5, with a possible D match to TRBD1 (5 bases). Trimming stripped 5 bases from V and 2 bases from J, with 15 bases between. The CDR3 is 15 residues long. CDR1 is SGHVS and CDR2 is FNYEAQ in the germline V gene. CDR3 sequence: CASSVLQGPQETQYF. CDR3 nucleotide sequence: TGTGCCAGCAGCGTACTGCAGGGCCCACAAGAGACCCAGTACTTC.

The gene calls are TRBV6-2 or TRBV6-3 and TRBJ2-1, with D perhaps TRBD2 (6 bases). Trimming cost V 6 bases and J 1 base, with 13 bases left between them. Germline V gene lookup returns CDR1 MNHEY and CDR2 SVGEGT. There are 15 residues in the CDR3. The CDR3 region is CASSRAGPSYNEQFF. In nucleotides, the CDR3 is TGTGCCAGCAGCAGGGCGGGGCCGTCCTACAATGAGCAGTTCTTC.

The CDR3 region has the DNA TGTGCCAGCAGCTTAGGACAGGGTAGGATCGGCTATGGCTACACCTTC. Protein sequence: CASSLGQGRIGYGYTF. The chain has TRBV7-8 and TRBJ1-2, with 7 bases matching TRBD1. With 1 base clipped from V and 4 bases from J, the junction kept 9 bases outside the gene matches. CDR1 is SGHVS and CDR2 is FQNEAQ in the germline V gene. The CDR3 length is 16 residues.

The chain employs TRBV14 and TRBJ1-2, with D hard to call. V lost 0 bases to trimming and J lost 8 bases, with 10 bases between them. Germline-derived CDR1 and CDR2 are SGHDN and FVKESK. CDR3 length equals 13 residues. CDR3 sequence (DNA): TGTGCCAGCAGCCAAGATCGGAGGTACGGCTACACCTTC. Encoded protein: CASSQDRRYGYTF.

This clone came up once. J is TRBJ1-1 and V is TRBV2; 11 nucleotides align to TRBD1. Germline values: CDR1 SNHLY, CDR2 FYNNEI. The CDR3 is made up of 15 amino acids. V gave up 4 bases and J gave up 4 bases; unmatched junction bases: 5. As DNA, the CDR3 is TGTGCCAGCAGTGCTTCCGGGACAGGGGGCACTGAAGCTTTCTTT. It specifies CASSASGTGGTEAFF.

This clone is a singleton in its sample. This chain connects TRBV5-8 to TRBJ2-2; D is undetermined. The CDR3 spans 16 residues. Germline CDR1 is SGHTS and CDR2 is YDEGEE. V was clipped by 4 bases and J by 6 bases, with 19 bases between them. CDR3 nucleotides: TGTGCCAGCAGCCGTACCGACTCACCTGAGGCCGGGGAGCTGTTTTTT. This codes for CASSRTDSPEAGELFF.

The genes are TRBV28 and TRBJ1-1; D perhaps matches TRBD1 (5 bases). CDR3 length: 16 amino acids. From germline, CDR1 is MDHEN and CDR2 SYDVKM. The ends were cut back, 3 bases at V and 1 base at J, with 15 bases in the middle. CDR3 sequence: CASSFYRGGTNTEAFF. The CDR3 nucleotides are TGTGCCAGCAGTTTCTATCGGGGGGGGACGAACACTGAAGCTTTCTTT.

The chain combines TRBV27 with TRBJ1-5, with 7 bases lining up with TRBD1. The V gene's germline CDR1 is MNHEY and CDR2 SMNVEV (reference sequence). Trimming at V came to 2 bases and at J to 6 bases, leaving 4 bases not matched to a gene. The CDR3 is 14 residues long. In DNA, the CDR3 is TGTGCCAGCAGTTTAACAGGGGTGGGTCAGCCCCAGCATTTT. As protein: CASSLTGVGQPQHF.

This sequence joins TRBV7-9 and TRBJ1-2, with D possibly matching TRBD1 (5 bases). This CDR3 has 14 amino acids. The germline gives CDR1 SEHNR, CDR2 FQNEAQ (reference sequence). V was shortened by 4 bases and J by 7 bases, with 16 bases between the two germline ends. DNA for the CDR3: TGTGCCAGCAGCTCACAGGATTTGCCATCTGGCTACACCTTC. Its translation is CASSSQDLPSGYTF.